The next 31 T cell receptor beta chains were all read from a single sample in a study of blood T cell repertoires in COVID-19. Clones were sequenced by immunoSEQ multiplex PCR, and TCRdb holds only the in-frame ones, with some missing. Of over 150,000 clones listed, over 60% are singletons. Input material: peripheral blood. Receptors originate from a man aged 55 to 70 with acute or convalescent COVID-19.

This rearrangement joins TRBV2 to TRBJ2-2, with D perhaps TRBD1 (5 bases). The CDR3 has 15 amino acids. Germline V gene sequence: CDR1 SNHLY, CDR2 FYNNEI. With 2 bases removed from V and 4 bases from J, the gap between germline ends came to 11 bases. The CDR3 reads CASSELPGFTGELFF. The CDR3 region has the DNA TGTGCCAGCAGTGAACTCCCAGGGTTCACCGGGGAGCTGTTTTTT.

The V and J genes are TRBV7-8 and TRBJ1-1; TRBD1 agrees at 8 bases. Germline V gene data show CDR1 as SGHVS and CDR2 as FQNEAQ. V was clipped by 5 bases and J by 4 bases; unmatched bases: 15. The length of the CDR3 is 17 residues. CDR3 nucleotide sequence: TGTGCCAGCAGCAAATTGACAGGGGATGATAGGGGCACTGAAGCTTTCTTT. This encodes CASSKLTGDDRGTEAFF.

This chain uses TRBV24-1 with TRBJ2-5; 9 bases line up with TRBD2. This CDR3 region has 16 residues. Germline values: CDR1 KGHDR, CDR2 SFDVKD. V trimming: 3 bases; J trimming: 5 bases; junction bases outside the gene matches: 9. Here the CDR3 reads CATSDPLTSGSETQYF. In DNA form, the CDR3 reads TGTGCCACCAGTGATCCCCTGACTAGCGGATCGGAGACCCAGTACTTC.

The chain employs TRBV24-1 and TRBJ2-3, with 16 bases aligning to TRBD2. CDR3 size: 17 residues. Germline CDR1 is KGHDR and CDR2 is SFDVKD. V shed 4 bases, J shed 7 bases, and the junction held 7 bases outside the gene matches. CDR3 amino acids: CATSDSGLAGGLYTQYF. The CDR3 DNA reads as TGTGCCACCAGTGACTCGGGACTAGCGGGGGGGCTGTATACGCAGTATTTT.

The genes are TRBV4-1 and TRBJ1-1, with TRBD1 identical over 7 bases. The germline CDR1 and CDR2 sequences are MGHRA and YSYEKL. V lost 4 bases to trimming and J lost 1 base; unmatched junction nucleotides: 3. CDR3 length: 14 amino acids. CDR3 protein: CASSLGQENTEAFF. The CDR3 nucleotides read TGCGCCAGCAGCCTTGGACAGGAGAACACTGAAGCTTTCTTT.

In its sample, this clone was seen once. The chain carries TRBV4-3 and TRBJ2-2; perhaps TRBD1 as D (6 bases). Germline CDR1 reads LGHNA; CDR2 reads YSLEER. Trimming stripped 0 bases from V and 4 bases from J, with 15 bases between. The CDR3 is made up of 17 amino acids. CDR3 in DNA: TGCGCCAGCAGCCAAGATGGGGCAGGGGTTACCACCGGGGAGCTGTTTTTT. It yields the protein CASSQDGAGVTTGELFF.

This sequence joins TRBV19 and TRBJ1-2; the D gene is possibly TRBD1 (5 bases). Between the trimmed V and J ends, which lost 0 bases and 2 bases, there was a span of 10 bases. CDR1 and CDR2 (germline): LNHDA, SQIVND (reference sequence). This CDR3 is 15 amino acids long. DNA for the CDR3: TGTGCCAGTAGTATAGAAGGGACTGTGAACTATGGCTACACCTTC. Protein product: CASSIEGTVNYGYTF.

This chain connects TRBV5-5 to TRBJ2-3; D gene uncertain. The V and J ends lost 1 base and 1 base respectively, with 7 bases between them. CDR3 length: 14 amino acids. Germline loops: CDR1 SGHKS, CDR2 YYEKEE (reference sequence). DNA for the CDR3: TGTGCCAGCAGCTTGACCAGGCGCACAGATACGCAGTATTTT. This encodes CASSLTRRTDTQYF.

The gene calls are TRBV7-2 and TRBJ2-6; D might be TRBD2 (6 bases). The CDR3 contains 17 residues. CDR1 SGHTA and CDR2 FQGNSA come from the germline V gene. Trimming stripped 0 bases from V and 4 bases from J, with 13 bases between. The CDR3: CASSLAFGGTGANVLTF. In DNA form, the CDR3 reads TGTGCCAGCAGCTTAGCCTTCGGGGGAACCGGGGCCAACGTCCTGACTTTC. The entire variable domain, with the rest obtained from reference TRBV7-2 and TRBJ2-6, is as follows: GAGVSQSPSNKVTEKGKDVELRCDPISGHTALYWYRQSLGQGLEFLIYFQGNSAPDKSGLPSDRFSAERTGGSVSTLTIQRTQQEDSAVYLCASSLAFGGTGANVLTFGAGSRLTVL.

The chain uses TRBV2 and TRBJ2-7; tentatively, D is TRBD2 (6 bases). The CDR3 sequence is 14 residues long. Between the trimmed V and J ends, which lost 4 bases and 0 bases, there was a span of 10 bases. In germline, CDR1 is SNHLY, CDR2 FYNNEI. The CDR3 protein is CASSADYISYEQYF. CDR3 nucleotides: TGTGCCAGCAGTGCGGACTATATCTCCTACGAGCAGTACTTC. The full variable domain, completed using reference TRBV2 and TRBJ2-7, is EPEVTQTPSHQVTQMGQEVILRCVPISNHLYFYWYRQILGQKVEFLVSFYNNEISEKSEIFDDQFSVERPDGSNFTLKIRSTKLEDSAMYFCASSADYISYEQYFGPGTRLTVT.

This chain uses TRBV4-3 with TRBJ2-7; D ambiguous. The CDR3 totals 14 residues. From germline, CDR1 is LGHNA and CDR2 YSLEER. The V gene lost 0 bases and the J gene lost 2 bases, with 8 bases spanning the gap. This chain's CDR3 is CASSQETATYEQYF. The CDR3 DNA is TGCGCCAGCAGCCAAGAAACAGCCACCTACGAGCAGTACTTC.

This chain uses TRBV5-1 with TRBJ1-2; D gene uncertain. The CDR3 has 14 residues. The ends were cut back, 0 bases at V and 1 base at J, with 7 bases in the middle. CDR1 and CDR2 from the germline V gene are SGHRS and YFSETQ. DNA for the CDR3: TGCGCCAGCAGCTTGGTCCCTATTAACTATGGCTACACCTTC. It specifies CASSLVPINYGYTF. Together with reference TRBV5-1 and TRBJ1-2, the CDR3 gives the full variable domain: KAGVTQTPRYLIKTRGQQVTLSCSPISGHRSVSWYQQTPGQGLQFLFEYFSETQRNKGNFPGRFSGRQFSNSRSEMNVSTLELGDSALYLCASSLVPINYGYTFGSGTRLTVV.

The V and J genes are TRBV5-1 and TRBJ2-7; 10 bases align to TRBD1. Germline-derived CDR1 and CDR2 are SGHRS and YFSETQ. J lost 6 bases, V lost 4 bases, and 7 bases had no gene match. The CDR3 has 14 residues. This CDR3 reads CASSNRDRGLEQYF. The DNA for the CDR3 is TGCGCCAGCAGCAACCGGGACAGGGGACTCGAGCAGTACTTC.

This clone appeared a single time. As DNA, the CDR3 is TGTGCCAGCAGCTTAGGACAGGGGGCGAATCTCCAGCATTTT. This translates into CASSLGQGANLQHF. The V call is TRBV7-8, the J call TRBJ1-5; 10 bases are shared with TRBD1. The ends lost 1 base at V and 12 bases at J; junction bases unmatched: 6. Germline loops: CDR1 SGHVS, CDR2 FQNEAQ. CDR3 length: 14 residues.

This clone was found once. The chain has TRBV11-2 and TRBJ2-5, with 12 bases lining up with TRBD2. There are 16 residues in the CDR3. Trimming took 3 bases from V and 1 from J; bases not matched to a gene: 3. Germline loops: CDR1 SGHAT, CDR2 FQNNGV. CDR3 nucleotides: TGTGCCAGCAGCTTCGGGACTAGCGGGCCCCAAGAGACCCAGTACTTC. It encodes CASSFGTSGPQETQYF.

This chain uses TRBV9 with TRBJ2-3; 14 bases agree with TRBD2. The germline CDR1 and CDR2 sequences are SGDLS and YYNGEE. Germline trimming cut 4 bases from V and 5 bases from J; bases unmatched to any gene: 3. The CDR3 length is 15 residues. The CDR3, as DNA: TGTGCCAGCAGCATCGGGACTAGCGGGGGAGATACGCAGTATTTT. Protein sequence: CASSIGTSGGDTQYF.

This clone came up once. The V gene is TRBV7-9, the J gene TRBJ1-5, with no clear D. The CDR3 is 14 residues long. The V gene lost 3 bases and the J gene lost 4 bases, with 10 bases spanning the gap. The germline V gene has CDR1 SEHNR and CDR2 FQNEAQ (reference sequence). Written as DNA, the CDR3 is TGTGCCAGCAGCTTCGGGAGTGCAAATCAGCCCCAGCATTTT. It specifies CASSFGSANQPQHF.

The chain joins TRBV18 to TRBJ1-5, with 8 bases aligning to TRBD1. The CDR3 is 15 residues long. The germline V gene encodes CDR1 KGHSH and CDR2 LQKENI. V lost 3 bases to trimming and J lost 4 bases; unmatched junction nucleotides: 5. DNA of the CDR3: TGTGCCAGCTCACCCTCCGGGACAGGTAATCAGCCCCAGCATTTT. It translates to CASSPSGTGNQPQHF.

This chain uses TRBV4-3 with TRBJ2-7; D is possibly TRBD2 (6 bases). Germline CDR1 LGHNA, CDR2 YSLEER. The ends were cut back, 3 bases at V and 6 bases at J, with 12 bases in the middle. The CDR3 is 13 amino acids. CDR3 in DNA: TGCGCCAGCAGCCAGGGGACTCTGGGCGAGCAGTACTTC. Its protein is CASSQGTLGEQYF.

In DNA, the CDR3 is TGTGCCAGCAGCCCACAGGGGGAGACCTCGAGGACTGAAGCTTTCTTT. Translation: CASSPQGETSRTEAFF. The chain carries TRBV7-3 and TRBJ1-1; 8 positions agree with TRBD1. The length of the CDR3 is 16 residues. V lost 5 bases and J lost 5; bases outside the gene matches: 13. Looked up from germline, CDR1 is SGHTA and CDR2 is FQGTGA.

The chain links TRBV9 to TRBJ1-3; D remains ambiguous. Germline lookup yields CDR1 SGDLS and CDR2 YYNGEE. V lost 0 bases and J lost 0, with 7 bases in between. The CDR3 runs 15 residues. The CDR3 region is CASSVGGSSGNTIYF. Written as DNA, the CDR3 is TGTGCCAGCAGCGTAGGAGGGAGCTCTGGAAACACCATATATTTT. Full variable domain (rest looked up from reference TRBV9 and TRBJ1-3): DSGVTQTPKHLITATGQRVTLRCSPRSGDLSVYWYQQSLDQGLQFLIQYYNGEERAKGNILERFSAQQFPDLHSELNLSSLELGDSALYFCASSVGGSSGNTIYFGEGSWLTVV.

The V and J genes are TRBV6-5 and TRBJ1-1; weak D call: TRBD1 (5 bases). Germline CDR1 MNHEY, CDR2 SVGAGI. This CDR3 has 14 amino acids. V was shortened by 2 bases and J by 4 bases, with 11 bases between the two germline ends. The DNA for the CDR3 is TGTGCCAGCAGTTACCGCGACAGTCTCACTGAAGCTTTCTTT. This encodes CASSYRDSLTEAFF.

There are a few counts of this clone. The J gene is TRBJ1-1, the V gene TRBV7-8; D unclear. Germline values: CDR1 SGHVS, CDR2 FQNEAQ. This CDR3 is built from 13 residues. Deletions cut 5 bases from V and 5 bases from J, with 12 bases between. CDR3 loop: CASSPYAGTEAFF. The CDR3, as DNA: TGTGCCAGCAGCCCATACGCAGGAACTGAAGCTTTCTTT.

The chain recombines TRBV5-1 with TRBJ1-1, with a weak D call TRBD1 (5 bases). Per the germline V gene, CDR1 is SGHRS and CDR2 is YFSETQ. The V gene lost 5 bases and the J gene lost 1 base, with 12 bases spanning the gap. The CDR3 runs 14 residues. CDR3 in DNA: TGCGCCAGCAGACGGGAGGGGAGGAACACTGAAGCTTTCTTT. Residues: CASRREGRNTEAFF.

This clone was seen only a few times. This chain links TRBV29-1 with TRBJ2-2; maybe TRBD1 (5 bases). Trimming took 4 bases from V and 1 from J, leaving 7 bases between them. This CDR3 contains 13 residues. CDR1 SQVTM and CDR2 ANQGSEA come from the germline V gene. The DNA of the CDR3 is TGCAGCGTTGCTCAGGGGAACACCGGGGAGCTGTTTTTT. It is translated as CSVAQGNTGELFF.

This clone was observed once. The chain employs TRBV12-2 and TRBJ2-5; the D call TRBD1 from the table was never checked on the DNA. TRBV12-2 is deemed a pseudogene. CDR3 length equals 15 residues. The CDR3 nucleotides are TGTGCAAGTCGCTTAGCTGGGACAGGTCAAGAGACCCAGTACTTC. Translating it yields CASRLAGTGQETQYF.

The chain couples TRBV25-1 to TRBJ1-3; D remains ambiguous. CDR1 MGHDK and CDR2 SYGVNS come from the germline V gene. V was shortened by 2 bases and J by 2 bases, with 16 bases between the two germline ends. The CDR3 covers 17 residues. This CDR3 reads CASSEAGGRPTGNTIYF. DNA of the CDR3: TGTGCCAGCAGTGAAGCTGGCGGCAGACCAACTGGAAACACCATATATTTT. Looking up the rest from reference TRBV25-1 and TRBJ1-3 gives the full variable domain: EADIYQTPRYLVIGTGKKITLECSQTMGHDKMYWYQQDPGMELHLIHYSYGVNSTEKGDLSSESTVSRIRTEHFPLTLESARPSHTSQYLCASSEAGGRPTGNTIYFGEGSWLTVV.

This clone has only one observation. The genes are TRBV5-1 and TRBJ1-2; tentative D call: TRBD1 (6 bases). Per the germline V gene, CDR1 is SGHRS and CDR2 is YFSETQ. This CDR3 has 14 residues. The V gene lost 4 bases and the J gene lost 0 bases, with 10 bases spanning the gap. The CDR3 region has the DNA TGCGCCAGCAGCCTCAGGGGAGCTAACTATGGCTACACCTTC. It specifies CASSLRGANYGYTF. Together with reference TRBV5-1 and TRBJ1-2, the CDR3 gives the full variable domain: KAGVTQTPRYLIKTRGQQVTLSCSPISGHRSVSWYQQTPGQGLQFLFEYFSETQRNKGNFPGRFSGRQFSNSRSEMNVSTLELGDSALYLCASSLRGANYGYTFGSGTRLTVV.

The chain employs TRBV11-2 and TRBJ2-7; 9 bases map to TRBD1. CDR3 length equals 15 residues. CDR1 is SGHAT and CDR2 is FQNNGV in the germline V gene. J lost 1 base, V lost 1 base, and 2 bases had no gene match. CDR3 protein: CASSLVGTGSYEQYF. For the CDR3, the DNA is TGTGCCAGCAGCTTAGTTGGGACAGGGTCCTACGAGCAGTACTTC. The entire variable domain, with the rest obtained from reference TRBV11-2 and TRBJ2-7, is as follows: EAGVAQSPRYKIIEKRQSVAFWCNPISGHATLYWYQQILGQGPKLLIQFQNNGVVDDSQLPKDRFSAERLKGVDSTLKIQPAKLEDSAVYLCASSLVGTGSYEQYFGPGTRLTVT.

CDR3 sequence (DNA): TGCAGCGTTGAAAGCCCGGGATATGGCTACACCTTC. Translation: CSVESPGYGYTF. V gene TRBV29-1 combines with J gene TRBJ1-2, with D uncertain. Germline CDR1 is SQVTM and CDR2 is ANQGSEA. The length of the CDR3 is 12 residues. The V end was cut by 2 bases, the J end by 5 bases, with 9 bases between.

The chain joins TRBV18 to TRBJ1-6; 10 bases map to TRBD1. The trim removed 4 bases at V and 0 bases at J, leaving 6 bases unmatched. The CDR3 consists of 18 residues. The germline CDR1 and CDR2 sequences are KGHSH and LQKENI. The chain's CDR3 is CASSQNGQGDSYNSPLHF. For the CDR3, the DNA is TGTGCCAGCTCACAGAACGGACAGGGGGACTCCTATAATTCACCCCTCCACTTT.